These T cell receptor beta chains were read from a single sample in a study of blood T cell repertoires in COVID-19. Some clones are missing from TCRdb's copy, which holds only in-frame ones; the method was immunoSEQ multiplex PCR. This sample has 120,000 to 150,000 clones, with 84% found just once. The material sequenced was peripheral blood. The receptors stem from a human donor in a cohort sampled during active COVID-19. Both conserved end residues are part of each CDR3. Each record gives: D gene, V gene, clone size, CDR3 length, J gene, CDR3 protein, CDR3 DNA. The D gene is left open where the match is weak. Not all rows give a size; the values are once, few, many and, for expanded clones, a class.

NA	TRBV2	many	15	TRBJ2-2	CASSTGSGNTGELFF	TGTGCCAGCAGTACAGGGTCGGGAAACACCGGGGAGCTGTTTTTT
TRBD2	TRBV25-1	NA	16	TRBJ2-5	CASSEVLVREQETQYF	TGTGCCAGCAGTGAAGTTTTGGTGCGGGAGCAAGAGACCCAGTACTTC
NA	TRBV6-5	NA	13	TRBJ1-5	CASRTTSNQPQHF	TGTGCCAGCAGGACAACTAGCAATCAGCCCCAGCATTTT
TRBD1	TRBV5-1	once	15	TRBJ2-5	CASSLGQGWQETQYF	TGCGCCAGCAGCTTGGGACAGGGGTGGCAAGAGACCCAGTACTTC
NA	TRBV11-2	NA	15	TRBJ1-6	CASTDRSSYNSPLHF	TGTGCCAGCACCGACAGGAGCTCCTATAATTCACCCCTCCACTTT
TRBD1	TRBV27	few	15	TRBJ2-2	CASSFQGASTGELFF	TGTGCCAGCAGTTTTCAGGGGGCATCCACCGGGGAGCTGTTTTTT
NA	TRBV5-1	NA	15	TRBJ1-3	CASSLATGIRNTIYF	TGCGCCAGCAGCTTGGCCACGGGGATTCGAAACACCATATATTTT
TRBD1	TRBV15	NA	14	TRBJ1-4	CATSEGQPNEKLFF	TGTGCCACCAGCGAGGGACAGCCTAATGAAAAACTGTTTTTT
NA	TRBV3-1/TRBV3-2	NA	12	TRBJ1-1	CASSQGAVEAFF	TGTGCCAGCAGCCAAGGAGCTGTTGAAGCTTTCTTT
TRBD2	TRBV19	NA	16	TRBJ2-3	CASSPGLLAGADTQYF	TGTGCCAGTAGTCCCGGGTTGTTAGCGGGAGCAGATACGCAGTATTTT
NA	TRBV30	NA	16	TRBJ2-3	CAWSVEAAMSGDTQYF	TGTGCCTGGAGTGTAGAAGCGGCCATGAGCGGAGATACGCAGTATTTT
NA	TRBV6-1	few	16	TRBJ1-2	CASSEGLWGEGNGYTF	TGTGCCAGCAGTGAAGGGCTCTGGGGGGAGGGAAATGGCTACACCTTC
TRBD1	TRBV30	NA	20	TRBJ2-1	CAWSARPGQGVGSSYNEQFF	TGTGCCTGGAGTGCAAGACCGGGACAGGGCGTTGGGAGCTCCTACAATGAGCAGTTCTTC
TRBD1	TRBV4-1	NA	15	TRBJ1-1	CASRDRGRGNTEAFF	TGCGCCAGCAGGGACAGGGGGCGCGGGAACACTGAAGCTTTCTTT
TRBD1	TRBV5-1	NA	14	TRBJ2-5	CASSSGTGAETQYF	TGCGCCAGCAGCTCCGGGACAGGGGCAGAGACCCAGTACTTC
NA	TRBV7-9	NA	11	TRBJ2-7	CASSLSTGQYF	TGTGCCAGCAGCTTATCTACCGGGCAGTACTTC
NA	TRBV7-2	once	16	TRBJ1-6	CASSEHRGGYYSPLHF	TGTGCCAGCAGCGAACATAGGGGGGGCTACTATTCACCCCTCCACTTT
TRBD1	TRBV29-1	NA	12	TRBJ1-5	CSAGQGDQPQHF	TGCAGCGCAGGACAGGGAGATCAGCCCCAGCATTTT
NA	TRBV6-5	NA	14	TRBJ1-5	CASGIEGVDQPQHF	TGTGCCAGCGGTATTGAGGGGGTGGATCAGCCCCAGCATTTT
NA	TRBV29-1	NA	11	TRBJ1-1	CSVGYSQRAFF	TGCAGCGTTGGTTATTCACAACGAGCTTTCTTT
TRBD1	TRBV27	NA	15	TRBJ2-7	CASSRGTGRHYEQYF	TGTGCCAGCAGCCGTGGGACAGGCCGTCACTACGAGCAGTACTTC
NA	TRBV4-1	NA	18	TRBJ2-5	CASSQVGGLAGPWETQYF	TGCGCCAGCAGCCAAGTTGGTGGGCTAGCCGGGCCGTGGGAGACCCAGTACTTC
TRBD1	TRBV27	NA	14	TRBJ1-2	CASSALQGADGYTF	TGTGCCAGCAGTGCACTACAGGGGGCCGATGGCTACACCTTC
TRBD2	TRBV5-6	NA	14	TRBJ2-7	CASSLSSGSYEQYF	TGTGCCAGCAGCTTGTCTAGCGGGAGTTACGAGCAGTACTTC
NA	TRBV6-1	NA	15	TRBJ2-7	CASSDNRGTFVEQYF	TGTGCCAGCAGTGACAATAGAGGGACTTTTGTCGAGCAGTACTTC
TRBD2	TRBV29-1	NA	16	TRBJ2-2	CSGGGRRGVDTGELFF	TGCAGCGGGGGGGGAAGGAGGGGAGTAGACACCGGGGAGCTGTTTTTT
NA	TRBV9	once	15	TRBJ1-1	CASSISGQPNTEAFF	TGTGCCAGCAGCATTTCTGGGCAGCCAAACACTGAAGCTTTCTTT
TRBD1	TRBV4-1	few	16	TRBJ2-2	CASSTSSTGGTGELFF	TGCGCCAGCAGCACTTCTTCGACAGGGGGCACCGGGGAGCTGTTTTTT
TRBD1	TRBV2	NA	17	TRBJ2-4	CASSEANRGLGKNIQYF	TGTGCCAGCAGTGAAGCGAACAGGGGGCTTGGCAAAAACATTCAGTACTTC
TRBD2	TRBV9	NA	16	TRBJ2-3	CASSGFAGGGEDTQYF	TGTGCCAGCAGCGGCTTTGCGGGGGGAGGGGAAGATACGCAGTATTTT
TRBD2	TRBV20-1	NA	18	TRBJ2-3	CSASLMLPFTSGLDTQYF	TGCAGTGCTAGTCTTATGCTTCCCTTCACTAGCGGCCTGGATACGCAGTATTTT
TRBD2	TRBV7-2	NA	18	TRBJ2-1	CASSLYPRTSGSRNEQFF	TGTGCCAGCAGCTTATACCCCCGGACTAGCGGGAGTAGAAATGAGCAGTTCTTC
NA	TRBV3-1/TRBV3-2	NA	16	TRBJ1-2	CASSQAIRRAGYGYTF	TGTGCCAGCAGCCAAGCGATACGCAGGGCCGGGTATGGCTACACCTTC
NA	TRBV28	NA	16	TRBJ1-6	CASSDDRSTYNSPLHF	TGTGCCAGCAGTGATGACAGGTCGACCTATAATTCACCCCTCCACTTT
TRBD2	TRBV20-1	NA	11	TRBJ2-1	CSPRGGNEQFF	TGCAGTCCGCGGGGGGGCAATGAGCAGTTCTTC
NA	TRBV19	NA	14	TRBJ2-4	CASSPRGWGNIQYF	TGTGCCAGTAGTCCCCGGGGTTGGGGTAACATTCAGTACTTC
NA	TRBV3-1/TRBV3-2	few	16	TRBJ1-2	CASSQDLGTSNYGYTF	TGTGCCAGCAGCCAAGATCTCGGGACATCTAACTATGGCTACACCTTC
TRBD2	TRBV10-3	once	15	TRBJ2-1	CAISDGGGPYNEQFF	TGTGCCATCAGTGACGGCGGGGGACCCTACAATGAGCAGTTCTTC
NA	TRBV6-5	NA	15	TRBJ1-5	CASRASGREGQPQHF	TGTGCCAGCAGAGCTAGTGGAAGGGAGGGTCAGCCCCAGCATTTT
TRBD1	TRBV20-1	few	13	TRBJ1-2	CSASSRQGDGYTF	TGCAGTGCTAGTTCTCGACAGGGAGATGGCTACACCTTC